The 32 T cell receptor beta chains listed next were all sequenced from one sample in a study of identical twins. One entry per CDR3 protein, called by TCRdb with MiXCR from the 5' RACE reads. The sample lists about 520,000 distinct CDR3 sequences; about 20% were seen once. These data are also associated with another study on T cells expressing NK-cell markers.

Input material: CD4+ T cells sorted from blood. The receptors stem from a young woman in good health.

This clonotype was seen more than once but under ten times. The CDR3 bases are TGTGCCAGCAGTCCCGCCAGCGGGAGAGTAGGGGAGCTGTTTTTT. It encodes CASSPASGRVGELFF. The rearrangement joins TRBV27 to TRBJ2-2; 8 nucleotides agree with TRBD2. Germline V gives CDR1 MNHEY, CDR2 SMNVEV (reference sequence). The junction had 10 bases not matched to a gene; V was cut back by 5 bases and J by 8 bases. The CDR3 is 15 residues long.

The CDR3 is CASRRTAGYEQYF. The CDR3 region has the DNA TGTGCCAGCAGAAGGACAGCTGGCTACGAGCAGTACTTC. The V gene is TRBV6-2 or TRBV6-3, the J gene TRBJ2-7; the D gene is possibly TRBD1 (6 bases). The CDR3 runs 13 residues. Germline values: CDR1 MNHEY, CDR2 SVGEGT. V lost 6 bases, J lost 3 bases, and 12 bases lay in between.

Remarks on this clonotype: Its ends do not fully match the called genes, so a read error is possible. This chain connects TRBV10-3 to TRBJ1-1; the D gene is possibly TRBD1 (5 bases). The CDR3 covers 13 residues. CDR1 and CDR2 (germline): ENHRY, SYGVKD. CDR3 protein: CAISAGWGTEAFF. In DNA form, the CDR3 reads TGTGCCATAAGTGCAGGGTGGGGTACTGAAGCTTTCTTT.

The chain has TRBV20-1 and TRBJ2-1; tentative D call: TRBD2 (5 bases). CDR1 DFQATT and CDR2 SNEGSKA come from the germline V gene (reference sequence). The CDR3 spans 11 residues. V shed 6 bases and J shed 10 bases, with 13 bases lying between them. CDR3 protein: CSARRTGEQFF. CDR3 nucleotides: TGCAGTGCCCGACGGACGGGGGAGCAGTTCTTC.

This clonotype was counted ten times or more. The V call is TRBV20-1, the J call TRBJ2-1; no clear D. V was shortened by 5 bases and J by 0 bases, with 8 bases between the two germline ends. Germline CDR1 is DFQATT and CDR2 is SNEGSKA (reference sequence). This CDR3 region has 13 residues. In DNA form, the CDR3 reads TGCAGTGCTGGATCGAGCTCCTACAATGAGCAGTTCTTC. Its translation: CSAGSSSYNEQFF.

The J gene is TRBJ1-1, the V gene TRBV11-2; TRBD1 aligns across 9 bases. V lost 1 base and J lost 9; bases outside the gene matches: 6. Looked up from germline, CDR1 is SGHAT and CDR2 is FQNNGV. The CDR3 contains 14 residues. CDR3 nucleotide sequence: TGTGCCAGCAGCTTAGGGGACAGGGTCGCCAAAGCTTTCTTT. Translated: CASSLGDRVAKAFF.

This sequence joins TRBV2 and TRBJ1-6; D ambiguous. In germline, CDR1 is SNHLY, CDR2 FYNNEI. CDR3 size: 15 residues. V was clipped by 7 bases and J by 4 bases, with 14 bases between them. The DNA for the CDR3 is TGTGCCAGCACCGGTTCGGGATTTTATAATTCACCCCTCCACTTT. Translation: CASTGSGFYNSPLHF.

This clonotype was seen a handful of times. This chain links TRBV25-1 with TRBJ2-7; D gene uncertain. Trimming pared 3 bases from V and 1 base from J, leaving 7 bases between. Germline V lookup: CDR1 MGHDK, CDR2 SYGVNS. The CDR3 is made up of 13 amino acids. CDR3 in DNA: TGTGCCAGCAGTGATTACCCGTCCTACGAGCAGTACTTC. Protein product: CASSDYPSYEQYF.

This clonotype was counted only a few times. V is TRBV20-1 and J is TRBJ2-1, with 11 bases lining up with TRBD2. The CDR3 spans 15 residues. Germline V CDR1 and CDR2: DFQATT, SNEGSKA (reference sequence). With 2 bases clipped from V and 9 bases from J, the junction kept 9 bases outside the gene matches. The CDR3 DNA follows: TGCAGTGCTAGATTAGCGGGAGGGCCGGGGATTGAGCAGTTCTTC. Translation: CSARLAGGPGIEQFF.

CDR3 sequence: CASSLKQQATNEKLFF. Here the CDR3 DNA reads TGTGCCAGCTCCCTCAAGCAACAGGCAACTAATGAAAAACTGTTTTTT. The chain joins TRBV18 to TRBJ1-4; D perhaps matches TRBD1 (5 bases). This CDR3 contains 16 residues. V was trimmed by 6 bases and J by 0 bases, leaving 14 bases between them. Per the germline V gene, CDR1 is KGHSH and CDR2 is LQKENI.

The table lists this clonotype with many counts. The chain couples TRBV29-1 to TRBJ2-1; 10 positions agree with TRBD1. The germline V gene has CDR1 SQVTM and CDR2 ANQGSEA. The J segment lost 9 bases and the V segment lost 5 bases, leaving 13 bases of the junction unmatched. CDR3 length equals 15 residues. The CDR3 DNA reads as TGCAGCGTTACTCCGGGACAGGGGCCTTTCTTTGAGCAGTTCTTC. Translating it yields CSVTPGQGPFFEQFF.

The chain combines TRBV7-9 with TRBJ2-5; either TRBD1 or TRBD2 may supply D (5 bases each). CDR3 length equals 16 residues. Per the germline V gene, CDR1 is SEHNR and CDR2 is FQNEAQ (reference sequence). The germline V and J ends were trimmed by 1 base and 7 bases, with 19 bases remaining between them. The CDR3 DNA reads TGTGCCAGCAGCTTAGGGTACGAGAGGGGCGAAATGACCCAGTACTTC. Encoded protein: CASSLGYERGEMTQYF. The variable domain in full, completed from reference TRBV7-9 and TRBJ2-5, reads DTGVSQNPRHKITKRGQNVTFRCDPISEHNRLYWYRQTLGQGPEFLTYFQNEAQLEKSRLLSDRFSAERPKGSFSTLEIQRTEQGDSAMYLCASSLGYERGEMTQYFGPGTRLLVL.

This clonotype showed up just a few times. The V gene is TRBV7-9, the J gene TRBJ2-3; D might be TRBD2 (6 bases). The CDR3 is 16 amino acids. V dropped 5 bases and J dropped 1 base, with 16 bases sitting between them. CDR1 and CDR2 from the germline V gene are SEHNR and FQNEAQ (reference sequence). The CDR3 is CASSISTSFGTDTQYF. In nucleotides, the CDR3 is TGTGCCAGCAGCATTTCGACTAGTTTCGGCACAGATACGCAGTATTTT.

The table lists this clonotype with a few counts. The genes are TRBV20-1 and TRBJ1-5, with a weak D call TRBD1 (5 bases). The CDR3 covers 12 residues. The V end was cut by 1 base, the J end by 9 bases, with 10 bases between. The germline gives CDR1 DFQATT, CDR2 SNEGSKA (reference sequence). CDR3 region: CSARGGGRPQHF. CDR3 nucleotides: TGCAGTGCTAGAGGGGGGGGAAGGCCCCAGCATTTT.

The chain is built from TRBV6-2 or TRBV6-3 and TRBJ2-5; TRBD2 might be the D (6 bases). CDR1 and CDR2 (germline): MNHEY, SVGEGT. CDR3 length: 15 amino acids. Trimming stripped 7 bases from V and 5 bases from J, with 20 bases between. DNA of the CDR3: TGTGCCAGCAAGCCTGCGGGACGGGGATGGGAGACCCAGTACTTC. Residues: CASKPAGRGWETQYF.

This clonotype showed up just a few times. The CDR3, as DNA: TGCGCCAGCAGCCAAGAATCTAGCGGGAGTAGAACAGATACGCAGTATTTT. It codes for CASSQESSGSRTDTQYF. The gene calls are TRBV4-3 and TRBJ2-3, with 10 nucleotides matching TRBD2. The germline gives CDR1 LGHNA, CDR2 YSLEER. J gave up 3 bases and V 0 bases, and 6 bases lay outside the gene matches. The CDR3 runs to 17 residues.

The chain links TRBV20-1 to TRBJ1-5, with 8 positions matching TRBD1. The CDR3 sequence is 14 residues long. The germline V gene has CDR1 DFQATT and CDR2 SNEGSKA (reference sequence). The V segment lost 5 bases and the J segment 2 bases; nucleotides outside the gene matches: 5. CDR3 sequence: CSAGDRGGNQPQHF. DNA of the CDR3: TGCAGTGCTGGCGACAGGGGAGGCAATCAGCCCCAGCATTTT.

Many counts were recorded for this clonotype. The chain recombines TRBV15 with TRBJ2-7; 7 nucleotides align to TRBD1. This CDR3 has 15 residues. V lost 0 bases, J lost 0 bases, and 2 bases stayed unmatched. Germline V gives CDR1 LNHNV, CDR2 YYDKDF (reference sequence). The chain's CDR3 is CATSRDPGGSYEQYF. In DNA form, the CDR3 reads TGTGCCACCAGCAGAGATCCAGGGGGCTCCTACGAGCAGTACTTC.

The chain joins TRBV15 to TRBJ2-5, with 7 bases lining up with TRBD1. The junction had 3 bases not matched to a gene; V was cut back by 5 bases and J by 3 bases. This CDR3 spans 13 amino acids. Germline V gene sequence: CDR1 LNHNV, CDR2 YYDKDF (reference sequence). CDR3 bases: TGTGCCACCAGCGTGGGACAGAAAGAGACCCAGTACTTC. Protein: CATSVGQKETQYF.

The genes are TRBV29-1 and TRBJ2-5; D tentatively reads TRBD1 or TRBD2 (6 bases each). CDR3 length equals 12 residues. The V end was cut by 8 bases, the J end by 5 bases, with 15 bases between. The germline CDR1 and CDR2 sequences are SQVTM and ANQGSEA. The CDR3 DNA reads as TGCAGCTCCCTCCGGGGGCTGGAGACCCAGTACTTC. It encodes CSSLRGLETQYF.

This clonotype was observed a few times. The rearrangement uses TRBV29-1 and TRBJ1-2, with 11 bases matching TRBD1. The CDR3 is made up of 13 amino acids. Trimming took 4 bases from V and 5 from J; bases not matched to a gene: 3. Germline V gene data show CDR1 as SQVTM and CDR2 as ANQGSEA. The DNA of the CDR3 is TGCAGCGTTGCCGGGACAGGGGGATATGGCTACACCTTC. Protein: CSVAGTGGYGYTF.

The CDR3 DNA follows: TGTGCCAGCAGCGTCGCCGGGACGGACACCTACGAGCAGTACTTC. Its protein product is CASSVAGTDTYEQYF. The J gene is TRBJ2-7, the V gene TRBV9; the D gene could be TRBD1 or TRBD2 (5 bases each). The length of the CDR3 is 15 residues. Trimming removed 2 bases from V and 2 bases from J, with 14 bases in between. The germline V gene encodes CDR1 SGDLS and CDR2 YYNGEE.

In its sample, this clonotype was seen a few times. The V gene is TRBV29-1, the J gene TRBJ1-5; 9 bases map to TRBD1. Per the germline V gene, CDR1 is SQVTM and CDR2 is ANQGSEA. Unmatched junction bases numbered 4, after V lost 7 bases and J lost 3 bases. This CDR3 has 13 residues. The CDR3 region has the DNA TGCAGCGCACAGGGGGCGATCAATCAGCCCCAGCATTTT. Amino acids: CSAQGAINQPQHF.

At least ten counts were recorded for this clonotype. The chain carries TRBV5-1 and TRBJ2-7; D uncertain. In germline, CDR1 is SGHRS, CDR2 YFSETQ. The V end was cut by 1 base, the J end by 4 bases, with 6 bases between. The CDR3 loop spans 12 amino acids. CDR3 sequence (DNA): TGCGCCAGCAGCTTGCCAGGATACGAGCAGTACTTC. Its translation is CASSLPGYEQYF.

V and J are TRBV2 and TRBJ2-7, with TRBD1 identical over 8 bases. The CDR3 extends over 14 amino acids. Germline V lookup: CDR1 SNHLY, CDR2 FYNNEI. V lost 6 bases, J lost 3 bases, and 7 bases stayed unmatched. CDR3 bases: TGTGCCAGCAGGGTAAGACAGGGGATCTACGAGCAGTACTTC. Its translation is CASRVRQGIYEQYF.

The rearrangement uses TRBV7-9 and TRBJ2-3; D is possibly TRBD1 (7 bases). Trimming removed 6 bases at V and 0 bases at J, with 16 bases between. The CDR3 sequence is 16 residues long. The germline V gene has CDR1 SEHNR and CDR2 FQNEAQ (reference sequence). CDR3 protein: CASRPARGESTDTQYF. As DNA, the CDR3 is TGTGCCAGCAGACCGGCCAGGGGGGAAAGCACAGATACGCAGTATTTT.

CDR3 region: CASSQGTGYRGNTIYF. The CDR3 nucleotides are TGTGCCAGCAGCCAAGGGACAGGGTATAGAGGAAACACCATATATTTT. The V and J genes are TRBV3-1 and TRBJ1-3; 8 bases agree with TRBD1. Trimming took 1 base from V and 4 from J; bases not matched to a gene: 6. The CDR3 extends over 16 amino acids. Germline V gene data show CDR1 as LGHDT and CDR2 as YNNKEL (reference sequence).

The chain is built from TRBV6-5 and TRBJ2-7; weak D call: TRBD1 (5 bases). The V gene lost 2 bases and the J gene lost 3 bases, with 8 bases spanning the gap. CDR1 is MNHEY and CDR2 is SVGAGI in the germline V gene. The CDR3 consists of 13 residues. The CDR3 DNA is TGTGCCAGCAGTTACGACAGATTCTACGAGCAGTACTTC. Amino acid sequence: CASSYDRFYEQYF.

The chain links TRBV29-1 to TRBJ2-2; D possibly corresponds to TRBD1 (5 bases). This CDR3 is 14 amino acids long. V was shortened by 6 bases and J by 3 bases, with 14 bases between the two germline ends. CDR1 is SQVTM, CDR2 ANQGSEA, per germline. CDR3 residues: CSVRPGRDTGELFF. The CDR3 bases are TGCAGCGTGAGACCAGGGCGCGACACCGGGGAGCTGTTTTTT.

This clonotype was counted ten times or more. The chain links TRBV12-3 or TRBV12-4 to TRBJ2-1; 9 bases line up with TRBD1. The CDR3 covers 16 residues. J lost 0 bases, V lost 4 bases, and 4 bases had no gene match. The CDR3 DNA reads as TGTGCCAGCAGTTACAAGGACAGGGGCTCCTACAATGAGCAGTTCTTC. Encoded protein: CASSYKDRGSYNEQFF.

The DNA of the CDR3 is TGCAGCGTACTCAGCTCCTACGAGCAGTACTTC. Protein sequence: CSVLSSYEQYF. The chain employs TRBV29-1 and TRBJ2-7, with unresolved D. Between the trimmed V and J ends, which lost 6 bases and 0 bases, there was a span of 6 bases. This CDR3 contains 11 residues. Germline V lookup: CDR1 SQVTM, CDR2 ANQGSEA.

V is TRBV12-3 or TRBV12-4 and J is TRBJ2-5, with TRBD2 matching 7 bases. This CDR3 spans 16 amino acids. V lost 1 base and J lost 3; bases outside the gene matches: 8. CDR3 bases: TGTGCCAGCAGTTTAGTAGCGGGCAACCGAGAAGAGACCCAGTACTTC. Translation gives CASSLVAGNREETQYF.